A single sample gave rise to the 2 T cell receptor delta chains below, sequenced in a study of gamma-delta chains in newborns, infants, children. TCRdb re-called the reads through CATT. The profile covers 7,500 to 10,000 delta-chain clones, with roughly 1.6% appearing a single time and 7% to 10% taken by the ten largest. Sequencing was done on a sample of blood. These receptors were obtained from a child who was a newborn, infant or young child, either healthy, febrile or measles-vaccinated (not recorded which).

Points on this clone: The TCRdb protein, from a much larger clone, departs from this DNA's translation at residue 2, likely by read error; the protein shown derives from the DNA. The chain couples TRDV2 to TRDJ1; 12 nucleotides align to TRDD3. The CDR3 spans 17 residues. The germline V gene encodes CDR1 GEAIGNYY and CDR2 EKD. The CDR3 spells CSCDRGWGIRETDKLIF. CDR3 coding DNA: TGTTCCTGTGACAGAGGCTGGGGGATACGCGAGACCGATAAACTCATCTTT.

This clone has just a few counts. This DNA translates differently at residue 8 from the TCRdb protein, which is that of a much larger clone; a read error is likely, and the protein shown is the DNA's own translation. CDR3 loop: CACDTVLEDRSSWDTRQMFF. The DNA of the CDR3 is TGTGCCTGTGACACCGTACTGGAGGATCGATCCTCCTGGGACACCCGACAGATGTTTTTC. The chain has TRDV2 and TRDJ3; D may be TRDD3 (5 bases). The CDR3 runs to 20 residues. CDR1 is GEAIGNYY and CDR2 is EKD in the germline V gene. The V end lost 0 bases, the J end lost 0 bases, and 17 bases lay between the germline ends.